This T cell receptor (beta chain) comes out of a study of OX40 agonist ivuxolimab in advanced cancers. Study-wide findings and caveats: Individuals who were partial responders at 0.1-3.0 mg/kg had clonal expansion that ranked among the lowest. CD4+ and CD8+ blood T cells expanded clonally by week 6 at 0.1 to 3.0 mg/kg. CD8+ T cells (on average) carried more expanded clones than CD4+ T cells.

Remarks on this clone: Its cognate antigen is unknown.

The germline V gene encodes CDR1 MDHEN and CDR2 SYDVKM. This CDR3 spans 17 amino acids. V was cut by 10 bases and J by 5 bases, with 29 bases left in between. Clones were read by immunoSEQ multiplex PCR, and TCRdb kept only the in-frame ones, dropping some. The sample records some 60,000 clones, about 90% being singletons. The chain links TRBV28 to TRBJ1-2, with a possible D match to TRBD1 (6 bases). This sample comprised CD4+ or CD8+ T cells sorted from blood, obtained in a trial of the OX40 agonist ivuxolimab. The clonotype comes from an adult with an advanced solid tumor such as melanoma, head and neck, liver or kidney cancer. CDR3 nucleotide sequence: TGTGCCACCGGCGGGGGGCAGGATCCCGCCACTGGATATGGCTACACCTTC. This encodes CATGGGQDPATGYGYTF.